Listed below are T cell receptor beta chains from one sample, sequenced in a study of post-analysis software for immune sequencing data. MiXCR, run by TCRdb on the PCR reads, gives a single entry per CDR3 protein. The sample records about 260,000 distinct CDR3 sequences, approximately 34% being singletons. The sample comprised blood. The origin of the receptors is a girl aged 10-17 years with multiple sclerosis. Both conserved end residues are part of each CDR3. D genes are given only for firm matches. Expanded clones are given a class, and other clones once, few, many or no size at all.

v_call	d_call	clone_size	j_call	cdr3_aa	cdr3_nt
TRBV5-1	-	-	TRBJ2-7	CASSLDPGPSYEQYF	TGCGCCAGCAGCTTGGATCCGGGGCCCTCCTACGAGCAGTACTTC
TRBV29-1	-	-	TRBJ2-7	CSVQRGSHEQYF	TGCAGCGTTCAACGAGGATCTCACGAGCAGTACTTC
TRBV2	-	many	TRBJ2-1	CATHGLDEQFF	TGTGCCACCCACGGGCTGGATGAGCAGTTCTTC
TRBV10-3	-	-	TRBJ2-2	CAISEGRTRELFF	TGTGCCATCAGTGAGGGCAGGACAAGGGAGCTGTTTTTT
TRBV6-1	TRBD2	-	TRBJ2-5	CASRSGGLQETQYF	TGTGCCAGCAGATCGGGGGGATTGCAAGAGACCCAGTACTTC
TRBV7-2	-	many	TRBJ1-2	CASSIEGGPYGYTF	TGTGCCAGCAGCATCGAGGGAGGACCCTATGGCTACACCTTC
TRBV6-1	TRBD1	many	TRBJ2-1	CASGVGTGGREQFF	TGTGCCAGCGGCGTTGGGACAGGGGGGCGTGAGCAGTTCTTC
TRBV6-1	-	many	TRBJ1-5	CASSANPNQPQHF	TGTGCCAGCAGTGCGAACCCCAATCAGCCCCAGCATTTT
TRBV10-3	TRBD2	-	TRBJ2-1	CAISDRTSGTHQDEQFF	TGTGCCATCAGTGATCGGACTAGCGGGACTCATCAGGATGAGCAGTTCTTC
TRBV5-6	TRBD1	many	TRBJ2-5	CASSSTTGGKETQYF	TGTGCCAGCAGCTCAACGACAGGGGGAAAAGAGACCCAGTACTTC
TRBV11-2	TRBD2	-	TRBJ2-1	CASSSPPRGGSYNEQFF	TGTGCCAGCAGCTCTCCCCCTCGGGGGGGCTCCTACAATGAGCAGTTCTTC
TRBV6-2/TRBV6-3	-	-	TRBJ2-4	CASSDSNQGTQYF	TGTGCCAGCAGTGACAGTAACCAAGGGACTCAGTACTTC
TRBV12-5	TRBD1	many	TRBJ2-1	CASGSGQGLNEQFF	TGTGCTAGTGGTTCGGGACAGGGGTTGAATGAGCAGTTCTTC
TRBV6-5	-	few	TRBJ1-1	CASRGVGPTEAFF	TGTGCCAGCAGAGGGGTCGGGCCCACTGAAGCTTTCTTT
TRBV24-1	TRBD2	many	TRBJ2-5	CATSDFPTSGSQETQYF	TGTGCCACCAGTGATTTCCCAACTAGCGGGAGTCAGGAGACCCAGTACTTC
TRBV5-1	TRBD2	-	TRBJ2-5	CASSLTGTSKNEQYF	TGCGCCAGCAGCTTGACCGGGACTAGCAAGAATGAGCAGTACTTC
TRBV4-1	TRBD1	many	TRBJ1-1	CASSQGGDRVRPEAFF	TGCGCCAGCAGCCAAGGTGGGGACAGGGTGAGACCTGAAGCTTTCTTT
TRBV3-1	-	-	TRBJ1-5	CASSQGPAYQPQHF	TGTGCCAGCAGCCAAGGGCCGGCCTATCAGCCCCAGCATTTT
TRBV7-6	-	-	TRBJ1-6	CASSHSPSLDNSPPHF	TGTGCCAGCAGCCATAGTCCTAGTTTAGATAATTCACCCCCCCACTTT
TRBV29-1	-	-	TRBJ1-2	CSVDPRVHYGYTF	TGCAGCGTTGATCCCAGGGTTCACTATGGCTACACCTTC
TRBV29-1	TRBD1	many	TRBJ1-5	CSAGTGASNQPQHF	TGCAGCGCCGGGACAGGGGCGAGCAATCAGCCCCAGCATTTT
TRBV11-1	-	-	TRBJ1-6	CASSLNAPGGSPLHF	TGTGCCAGCAGCTTAAACGCTCCGGGAGGTTCACCCCTCCACTTT
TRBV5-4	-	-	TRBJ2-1	CASSSGGLGGSYNEQFF	TGTGCCAGCAGCTCCGGGGGCCTAGGCGGCTCCTACAATGAGCAGTTCTTC
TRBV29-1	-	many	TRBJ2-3	CSVEEVSFTDTQYF	TGCAGCGTTGAAGAGGTTTCCTTCACAGATACGCAGTATTTT
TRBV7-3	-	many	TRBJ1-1	CASSLGPSWLSSEAFF	TGTGCCAGCAGCCTTGGACCGTCATGGCTTAGTTCTGAAGCTTTCTTT
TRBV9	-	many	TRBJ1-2	CASSLQGYGYTF	TGTGCCAGCAGCCTCCAGGGTTATGGCTACACCTTC
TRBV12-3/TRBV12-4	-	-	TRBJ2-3	CASKRVDWTDAQYF	TGTGCCAGCAAGAGGGTGGATTGGACAGATGCGCAGTATTTT
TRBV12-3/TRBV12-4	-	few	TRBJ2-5	CASSFVRGEETQYF	TGTGCCAGCAGTTTTGTCAGGGGGGAAGAGACCCAGTACTTC
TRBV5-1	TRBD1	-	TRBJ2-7	CASSWSGQGYNEQYF	TGCGCCAGCAGCTGGAGTGGACAGGGCTACAATGAGCAGTACTTC
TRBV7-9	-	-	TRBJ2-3	CASSLVGRLTPTQDTQYF	TGTGCCAGCAGCTTAGTGGGGAGACTTACTCCCACCCAAGATACGCAGTATTTT
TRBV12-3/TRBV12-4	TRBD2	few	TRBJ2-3	CASSLVAGVFTDTQYF	TGTGCCAGCAGTTTAGTAGCGGGAGTGTTCACAGATACGCAGTATTTT
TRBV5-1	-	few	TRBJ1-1	CASSPIRGGGGTEAFF	TGCGCCAGCAGCCCAATTCGTGGGGGGGGAGGGACTGAAGCTTTCTTT
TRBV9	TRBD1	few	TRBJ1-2	CASSVGQGVRGYTF	TGTGCCAGCAGCGTGGGACAGGGAGTCCGGGGCTACACCTTC
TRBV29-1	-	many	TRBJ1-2	CSVEPGMLYGYTF	TGCAGCGTTGAACCGGGGATGCTCTATGGCTACACCTTC